This is a list of T cell receptor beta chains from one sample in a study of cytomegalovirus exposure and HLA in healthy donors. Assay used: immunoSEQ multiplex PCR; TCRdb lists only in-frame clones, some missing. The table shows 85,000 to 130,000 clones, with more than 65% occurring only once. The specimen sequenced was PBMCs. All receptors derive from a woman aged 50 to 60 in good health and CMV-seropositive. Both conserved end residues are part of each CDR3. The D gene is left open where the match is weak. Part of the rows lack a size; the others show once, few, many or a class for expanded clones.

TRBV6-6	NA	TRBJ2-7	NA	TGTGCCAGCAGTACGGGGCCGGAGGGGAGGATGGACGAGCAGTACTTC	CASSTGPEGRMDEQYF
TRBV6-6	TRBD1	TRBJ1-2	NA	TGTGCCAGCACCAAGACAGGGATCGGCTACACCTTC	CASTKTGIGYTF
TRBV4-1	TRBD2	TRBJ2-1	NA	TGCGCCAGCAGCCACGTAGCGGGAGTCAGGAATGAGCAGTTCTTC	CASSHVAGVRNEQFF
TRBV27	TRBD1	TRBJ2-5	NA	TGTGCCAGCAGTTTAAAAAGGCCCGGGTCCGGGACAGTGAAGGGAGAGACCCAGTACTTC	CASSLKRPGSGTVKGETQYF
TRBV27	TRBD2	TRBJ2-1	NA	TGTGCCAGCCGGACTAGCGGGAGTGGGAATGAGCAGTTCTTC	CASRTSGSGNEQFF
TRBV13	TRBD2	TRBJ2-7	NA	TGTGCCAGCAGTCCCCGACAGGGGCTAGCGGGAGGGCCTTCCTACGAGCAGTACTTC	CASSPRQGLAGGPSYEQYF
TRBV9	TRBD2	TRBJ2-1	NA	TGTGCCAGCAGCCAGACGAGGCTAGCGGGAGTAAATGAGCAGTTCTTC	CASSQTRLAGVNEQFF
TRBV11-2	NA	TRBJ1-5	NA	TGTGCCAGCAGCTTGGAGTATAGCAATCAGCCCCAGCATTTT	CASSLEYSNQPQHF
TRBV2	NA	TRBJ1-1	few	TGTGCCAGCAGTGCGGGGGGTGAAGCTTTCTTT	CASSAGGEAFF
TRBV18	TRBD2	TRBJ2-1	NA	TGTGCCAGCTCGCCGGGACTAGCCTTCTTTGATGAGCAGTTCTTC	CASSPGLAFFDEQFF
TRBV5-5	TRBD1	TRBJ2-7	few	TGTGCCAGCAGCTTGGTCAGGGGACAGGGCTACGAGCAGTACTTC	CASSLVRGQGYEQYF
TRBV7-9	NA	TRBJ2-7	NA	TGTGCCAGCAGCTTAGAAGGCAGGGTTTGGGAGCAGTACTTC	CASSLEGRVWEQYF
TRBV11-2	TRBD1	TRBJ2-5	NA	TGTGCCAGCAGCGTGCACAGGGGGCAGGAGACCCAGTACTTC	CASSVHRGQETQYF
TRBV5-1	TRBD1	TRBJ1-4	NA	TGCGCCAGCAGCTTGCAGGGGGGTCTACTAAATGAAAAACTGTTTTTT	CASSLQGGLLNEKLFF
TRBV6-1	NA	TRBJ1-4	NA	TGTGCCAGCAGTGAATATCCGGGGGAAAAACTGTTTTTT	CASSEYPGEKLFF
TRBV6-6	NA	TRBJ2-5	NA	TGTGCCAGCAGTACCGCCCGGGGAGAGACCCAGTACTTC	CASSTARGETQYF
TRBV5-4	TRBD1	TRBJ2-3	NA	TGTGCCAGCAGCTTGGCCGAAAGGACAGGGGGAACAGGTACGCAGTATTTT	CASSLAERTGGTGTQYF
TRBV9	TRBD1	TRBJ2-6	NA	TGTGCCAGCAGCGTCCGACAGGGTAAGGAGTGGACTGGGGCCAACGTCCTGACTTTC	CASSVRQGKEWTGANVLTF
TRBV9	NA	TRBJ1-3	once	TGTGCCAGCAGCCCTTTAGGAGGCAGCTCTGGAAACACCATATATTTT	CASSPLGGSSGNTIYF
TRBV5-4	TRBD2	TRBJ2-3	NA	TGTGCCAGCAGCCTTAGCGGGGCAATCACAGATACGCAGTATTTT	CASSLSGAITDTQYF
TRBV9	NA	TRBJ2-2	NA	TGTGCCAGCAGCAGAATAGTCGGGTCCCCCGGGGAGCTGTTTTTT	CASSRIVGSPGELFF
TRBV5-6	TRBD1	TRBJ2-1	few	TGTGCCAGCAGCAACTACAGGGGGCATCGGGTTTACAATGAGCAGTTCTTC	CASSNYRGHRVYNEQFF
TRBV7-3	NA	TRBJ2-3	NA	TGTGCCAGCAGCCAAAGGGGGTGGACAGATACGCAGTATTTT	CASSQRGWTDTQYF
TRBV25-1	NA	TRBJ1-5	once	TGTGCCAGCAGTGAAGAGGGTAGCAATCAGCCCCAGCATTTT	CASSEEGSNQPQHF
TRBV4-1	TRBD2	TRBJ2-1	NA	TGCGCCAGCAGCCAGGTGAGGACTAGCGGGAGGGATGAGCAGTTCTTC	CASSQVRTSGRDEQFF
TRBV10-3	NA	TRBJ2-3	NA	TGTGCCATCAGTGGGCAGGGGACGGGTACGCAGTATTTT	CAISGQGTGTQYF
TRBV14	NA	TRBJ1-3	NA	TGTGCCAGCAGCCGATCGGGATTGTCTGGAAACACCATATATTTT	CASSRSGLSGNTIYF
TRBV2	TRBD1	TRBJ1-5	few	TGTGCCAGCGAGGGACAGGACTATAGCAATCAGCCCCAGCATTTT	CASEGQDYSNQPQHF
TRBV19	TRBD1	TRBJ1-5	NA	TGTGCCAGTAGTAGGGCGGGACAGGGAAAGGGGAATCAGCCCCAGCATTTT	CASSRAGQGKGNQPQHF
TRBV2	NA	TRBJ2-3	NA	TGTGCCAGCAGTTATAACACAGATACGCAGTATTTT	CASSYNTDTQYF
TRBV5-8	NA	TRBJ1-5	NA	TGTGCCAGCAGCTTGGCCGGCCAACTAAATCAGCCCCAGCATTTT	CASSLAGQLNQPQHF
TRBV19	NA	TRBJ1-5	few	TGTGCCAGTAGTATTCGGGTAGGGGCCCTTACAAATCAGCCCCAGCATTTT	CASSIRVGALTNQPQHF
TRBV30	TRBD2	TRBJ2-7	NA	TGTGCCTGGAGCGTAGTGGGACTAGCGGGAGGATTACGGTACTTC	CAWSVVGLAGGLRYF
TRBV19	NA	TRBJ2-5	NA	TGTGCCAGTAGCCAGGGTCTAGGGGAGACCCAGTACTTC	CASSQGLGETQYF
TRBV29-1	NA	TRBJ1-1	NA	TGCAGCGCCTTCCCGGGGGTGGGGGGGGCAGCCCACACTGAAGCTTTCTTT	CSAFPGVGGAAHTEAFF
TRBV30	TRBD2	TRBJ2-3	NA	TGTGCCTGGAGTGTACGGTGGAAGCGGGAGTTCGTAGATACGCAGTATTTT	CAWSVRWKREFVDTQYF
TRBV7-9	NA	TRBJ1-5	NA	TGTGCCAGCAGTCAGGGTTCTCAGCCCCAGCATTTT	CASSQGSQPQHF
TRBV23-1	NA	TRBJ1-1	NA	TGCGCCAGCAGGCCCAAAGGACACCTCCTCGACACTGAAGCTTTCTTT	CASRPKGHLLDTEAFF
TRBV5-1	TRBD2	TRBJ2-3	few	TGCGCCAGCAGGTTGACTAGCGGGGGGGCCTTTGATACGCAGTATTTT	CASRLTSGGAFDTQYF
TRBV5-1	NA	TRBJ1-1	NA	TGCGCCAGCAGAGAGCCCATGAACACTGAAGCTTTCTTT	CASREPMNTEAFF
TRBV9	TRBD2	TRBJ2-2	few	TGTGCCAGCAGCGCGCCGACGGCGGGAGGGCCCGGGGAGCTGTTTTTT	CASSAPTAGGPGELFF
TRBV11-2	NA	TRBJ1-1	NA	TGTGCCAGCAGCTCAACACGGGTTCTTGAAGCTTTCTTT	CASSSTRVLEAFF
TRBV27	NA	TRBJ1-5	NA	TGTGCCAGCAGTTTATCCTCCTCTGGGAGACAGCCCCAGCATTTT	CASSLSSSGRQPQHF
TRBV27	TRBD1	TRBJ1-2	NA	TGTGCCAGCAGTCCGACAGGGGGATATGGCTACACCTTC	CASSPTGGYGYTF
TRBV19	TRBD1	TRBJ1-1	NA	TGTGCCAGTAGTCTCAAGACAGGGGCGGGCACTGAAGCTTTCTTT	CASSLKTGAGTEAFF
TRBV10-3	NA	TRBJ1-2	NA	TGTGCCATCAGGGCCGACAGTAACTATGGCTACACCTTC	CAIRADSNYGYTF
TRBV5-1	TRBD2	TRBJ2-1	NA	TGCGCCAGCAGCTTGTCGCGGGGGGATAACTACAATGAGCAGTTCTTC	CASSLSRGDNYNEQFF
TRBV4-1	TRBD1	TRBJ1-1	NA	TGCGCCAGCAGCCAAGTCCGTTTAACAGGGGGTGGGACTGAAGCTTTCTTT	CASSQVRLTGGGTEAFF
TRBV19	TRBD2	TRBJ2-7	once	TGTGCCAGTAGTCCCACCCAGCGGGGGGTCCACGAGCAGTACTTC	CASSPTQRGVHEQYF
TRBV5-1	TRBD2	TRBJ2-1	NA	TGCGCCAGCAGCTGGGCGGGGGGAGATCCAAATGAGCAGTTCTTC	CASSWAGGDPNEQFF
TRBV18	TRBD1	TRBJ1-5	NA	TGTGCCAGCTCGTTACAGGGGAATCAGCCCCAGCATTTT	CASSLQGNQPQHF
TRBV7-9	TRBD1	TRBJ1-6	NA	TGTGCCAGCGGGGACAGGGTTAATTCACCCCTCCACTTT	CASGDRVNSPLHF
TRBV4-2	NA	TRBJ1-3	NA	TGTGCCAGCAGCGGGCGGGACGGATGGCCTCTCGGAAACACCATATATTTT	CASSGRDGWPLGNTIYF
TRBV7-3	TRBD2	TRBJ2-5	NA	TGTGCCAGCAGCTTATCGGGGGGGTCTCAAGAGACCCAGTACTTC	CASSLSGGSQETQYF
TRBV2	TRBD1	TRBJ2-2	NA	TGTGCCAGCAGTGCTTATCCGGGACAGGGGCAAGAGCTGTTTTTT	CASSAYPGQGQELFF
TRBV5-6	TRBD1	TRBJ1-5	NA	TGTGCCAGCAGCTTGGAAGGGACAGGGATCAATCAGCCCCAGCATTTT	CASSLEGTGINQPQHF
TRBV4-2	NA	TRBJ1-1	NA	TGTGCCAGCAGCCAGGCTCAACGGAACACTGAAGCTTTCTTT	CASSQAQRNTEAFF
TRBV6-1	NA	TRBJ2-2	once	TGTGCCAGCACGAGCGTACCTGGAACCGGGGAGCTGTTTTTT	CASTSVPGTGELFF
TRBV29-1	NA	TRBJ1-2	NA	TGCAGCTATGAGGGGGAGAAGGGCATTAACTATGGCTACACCTTC	CSYEGEKGINYGYTF
TRBV6-4	NA	TRBJ1-1	NA	TGTGCCAGCAGTGAGCGGTCGAACACTGAAGCTTTCTTT	CASSERSNTEAFF